The present TCR beta chain was sequenced within a study of blood T cell repertoires in COVID-19. Study context: COVID-19 samples, acute and convalescent, were from the United States, Italy and Spain. PBMCs, B-cell-depleted T cells, or T cells were the source of the cDNA or gDNA that made up the material.

Per the germline V gene, CDR1 is MNHEY and CDR2 is SVGEGT. V lost 4 bases to trimming and J lost 0 bases, with 19 bases between them. The CDR3 has 17 residues. Source study methods: Amplification with reference gene primers provided the estimates of nucleated cell counts. Assay used: immunoSEQ multiplex PCR; TCRdb lists only in-frame clones, some missing. V and J calls and clone size follow that table, whereas D and trimming were derived from the DNA. The sample lists 20,000 to 25,000 clones, more than 80% seen once, with more than 15% in the top ten. V gene TRBV6-2 or TRBV6-3 combines with J gene TRBJ2-7, with D perhaps TRBD2 (6 bases). The TCR comes from a human donor in a cohort sampled during active COVID-19. Sequenced input: peripheral blood. CDR3 DNA: TGTGCCAGCAGTTCCCCACGCGGGCGGGGTAGCTCCTACGAGCAGTACTTC. This codes for CASSSPRGRGSSYEQYF.